The 2 T cell receptor beta chains in this list originate from one sample, sequenced in a study of T cells in Graves' hyperthyroidism and ophthalmopathy. The CDR3 regions of TCR beta were amplified from RNA transcripts. The TCR CDR3 was amplified in a first-round RT-PCR using the HTBI primer set. MiXCR was run by TCRdb on the multiplex PCR reads, yielding one entry per CDR3 protein. The table has 700,000 or so distinct CDR3 sequences, about 17% seen once. The specimen was blood. All receptors derive from a man aged 18-30 years with Graves' hyperthyroidism.

This clonotype was detected ten times or more. The chain joins TRBV27 to TRBJ1-5; D is undetermined. CDR1 and CDR2 from the germline V gene are MNHEY and SMNVEV (reference sequence). This CDR3 contains 17 residues. V shed 0 bases and J shed 1 base, with 13 bases lying between them. The CDR3 is CASSLSMGGISNQPQHF. The DNA for the CDR3 is TGTGCCAGCAGTTTATCGATGGGAGGGATCAGCAATCAGCCCCAGCATTTT.

In this sample, this clonotype turned up many times. The chain links TRBV13 to TRBJ2-7, with 8 nucleotides matching TRBD2. This CDR3 spans 16 amino acids. The germline gives CDR1 PRHDT, CDR2 FYEKMQ (reference sequence). Trimming at V came to 5 bases and at J to 2 bases, leaving 11 bases not matched to a gene. The CDR3 reads CASSTSPSGPAYEQYF. DNA of the CDR3: TGTGCCAGCAGCACCTCCCCTAGCGGGCCCGCCTACGAGCAGTACTTC. Supplemented by reference TRBV13 and TRBJ2-7, the full variable domain reads AAGVIQSPRHLIKEKRETATLKCYPIPRHDTVYWYQQGPGQDPQFLISFYEKMQSDKGSIPDRFSAQQFSDYHSELNMSSLELGDSALYFCASSTSPSGPAYEQYFGPGTRLTVT.